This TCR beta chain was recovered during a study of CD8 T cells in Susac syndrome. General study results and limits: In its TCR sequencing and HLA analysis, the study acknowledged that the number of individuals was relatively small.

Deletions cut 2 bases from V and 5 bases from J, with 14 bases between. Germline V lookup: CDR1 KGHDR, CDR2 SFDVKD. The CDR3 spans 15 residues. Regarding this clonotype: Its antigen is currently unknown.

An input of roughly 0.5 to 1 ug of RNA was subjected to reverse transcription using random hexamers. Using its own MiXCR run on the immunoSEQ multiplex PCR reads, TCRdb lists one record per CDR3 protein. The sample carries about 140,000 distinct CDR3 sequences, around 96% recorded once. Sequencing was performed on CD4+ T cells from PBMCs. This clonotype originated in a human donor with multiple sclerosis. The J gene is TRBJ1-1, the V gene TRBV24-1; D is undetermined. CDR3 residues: CATSDSGLGGTEAFF. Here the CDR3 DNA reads TGTGCCACCAGTGATTCCGGACTTGGAGGGACTGAAGCTTTCTTT.